Here is one TCR beta chain with its context. Germline-derived CDR1 and CDR2 are LNHDA and SQIVND (reference sequence). The V and J ends lost 0 bases and 4 bases respectively, with 12 bases between them. The CDR3 is 15 residues long. This entry belongs to a study of blood T cell repertoires in COVID-19. Across the whole study: Acute and convalescent COVID-19 samples came from the United States, Italy and Spain. The analysed material was cDNA or gDNA that came from T cells, B-cell-depleted T cells, or PBMCs.

Libraries were prepared by immunoSEQ multiplex PCR; TCRdb keeps only in-frame clonotypes and omits some of them. The profile covers 200,000 or so clones, with 80% to 90% appearing a single time and roughly 10% taken by the ten largest. This chain connects TRBV19 to TRBJ1-1; D possibly corresponds to TRBD1 (6 bases). The TCR comes from a woman of 80 years or more with acute or convalescent COVID-19. Input material: peripheral blood. CDR3 nucleotides: TGTGCCAGTAGTATAGAGGGGGCGATTGCCACTGAAGCTTTCTTT. Protein sequence: CASSIEGAIATEAFF.